The 30 T cell receptor beta chains given below trace back to one sample, sequenced in a study of T cells expressing NK-cell markers. Each CDR3 protein gets one entry in TCRdb, which reprocessed the 5' RACE reads and gives no DNA. The table lists more than 400,000 distinct CDR3 sequences. The sequenced material came from blood T cells: a sorted CD56 or NKG2C T cell subset, CD4+ or CD8+ T cells, or bulk PBMC T cells (not recorded which). The source is a woman between 18 and 75 years old in good health.

The chain couples TRBV20-1 to TRBJ2-1; TCRdb selects TRBD1, and the lack of DNA leaves this call unchecked. Germline V lookup: CDR1 DFQATT, CDR2 SNEGSKA (reference sequence). This CDR3 spans 15 amino acids. CDR3 sequence: CSARDPGFSYNEQFF.

The chain joins TRBV19 to TRBJ1-5; the D gene TCRdb calls, TRBD1, cannot be checked with no DNA. CDR1 and CDR2 from the germline V gene are LNHDA and SQIVND (reference sequence). The CDR3 sequence is 18 residues long. CDR3: CASHHRGGLIYSNQPQHF.

The chain uses TRBV7-7 and TRBJ2-2; the TCRdb D gene call, TRBD2, has no DNA to confirm it. The V gene's germline CDR1 is SSHAT and CDR2 FNYEAQ (reference sequence). The CDR3 contains 13 residues. The CDR3 protein is CASRRGTPGSCFF. The full variable domain, in which reference TRBV7-7 and TRBJ2-2 provide the parts outside the CDR3, is GAGVSQSPRYKVTKRGQDVTLRCDPISSHATLYWYQQALGQGPEFLTYFNYEAQPDKSGLPSDRFSAERPEGSISTLTIQRTEQRDSAMYRCASRRGTPGSCFFGEGSRLTVL.

The J gene is TRBJ1-1, the V gene TRBV20-1. From germline, CDR1 is DFQATT and CDR2 SNEGSKA (reference sequence). CDR3 length: 15 amino acids. The CDR3 loop is CSASGLQGKNTEAFF.

This chain connects TRBV15 to TRBJ2-3; TCRdb proposes TRBD2, but this gene call is untestable without DNA. This CDR3 has 14 amino acids. Germline V gene lookup returns CDR1 LNHNV and CDR2 YYDKDF (reference sequence). CDR3 amino acids: CATSTAGATDTQYF.

The rearrangement joins TRBV20-1 to TRBJ2-7. From germline, CDR1 is DFQATT and CDR2 SNEGSKA (reference sequence). The CDR3 length is 14 residues. The chain's CDR3 is CSARGTQSSYEQYF.

The V call is TRBV6-5, the J call TRBJ1-3. The CDR3 has 16 residues. In germline, CDR1 is MNHEY, CDR2 SVGAGI. The CDR3 protein is CASSYSSSASGNTIYF.

This rearrangement joins TRBV7-2 to TRBJ2-1; TCRdb selects TRBD2, and the lack of DNA leaves this call unchecked. The CDR3 spans 15 residues. CDR1 is SGHTA, CDR2 FQGNSA, per germline. The CDR3 protein is CASSAGLAEYNEQFF.

The chain links TRBV7-9 to TRBJ2-7. Germline CDR1 SEHNR, CDR2 FQNEAQ (reference sequence). CDR3 length: 12 amino acids. The CDR3: CASSLLGREQYF.

The chain carries TRBV20-1 and TRBJ2-5. The CDR3 contains 14 residues. The germline CDR1 and CDR2 sequences are DFQATT and SNEGSKA (reference sequence). CDR3 amino acids: CSARSREYQETQYF.

The V call is TRBV18, the J call TRBJ1-6; the D call of TRBD1 rests on TCRdb alone, since no DNA is present to check it. Germline CDR1 is KGHSH and CDR2 is LQKENI. The CDR3 totals 14 residues. Here the CDR3 reads CASSPRDREIPLHF. Combining the CDR3 with reference TRBV18 and TRBJ1-6 gives the whole variable domain NAGVMQNPRHLVRRRGQEARLRCSPMKGHSHVYWYRQLPEEGLKFMVYLQKENIIDESGMPKERFSAEFPKEGPSILRIQQVVRGDSAAYFCASSPRDREIPLHFGNGTRLTVT.

The chain combines TRBV5-1 with TRBJ2-1; TCRdb reports TRBD2, a call that lacks DNA to check it against. The CDR3 runs to 15 residues. In germline, CDR1 is SGHRS, CDR2 YFSETQ. CDR3 loop: CASSLGVGSSDEQFF.

V usage is TRBV12-3 or TRBV12-4 and J usage is TRBJ1-1. The CDR3 has 13 amino acids. The CDR3 is CASSWTDGTEAFF.

The chain employs TRBV20-1 and TRBJ2-1. The V gene's germline CDR1 is DFQATT and CDR2 SNEGSKA (reference sequence). The CDR3 has 16 residues. The CDR3 reads CSAETLAPSSYNEQFF.

J is TRBJ2-7 and V is TRBV27; as DNA is missing, the TRBD1 call by TCRdb cannot be tested. There are 13 residues in the CDR3. CDR1 is MNHEY and CDR2 is SMNVEV in the germline V gene (reference sequence). CDR3 loop: CASVGRGTYEQYF.

V and J are TRBV6-1 and TRBJ2-2; with no DNA, the TCRdb D assignment of TRBD1 cannot be verified. The CDR3 is made up of 14 amino acids. CDR1 is MNHNS and CDR2 is SASEGT in the germline V gene. This CDR3 is CAIGTGVNTGELFF.

The rearrangement links TRBV7-2 to TRBJ2-3; the TRBD2 assignment by TCRdb is unverifiable without DNA. The CDR3 has 12 residues. Per the germline V gene, CDR1 is SGHTA and CDR2 is FQGNSA. The CDR3 sequence is CASTYGLYTQYF. The full variable domain, in which reference TRBV7-2 and TRBJ2-3 provide the parts outside the CDR3, is GAGVSQSPSNKVTEKGKDVELRCDPISGHTALYWYRQSLGQGLEFLIYFQGNSAPDKSGLPSDRFSAERTGGSVSTLTIQRTQQEDSAVYLCASTYGLYTQYFGPGTRLTVL.

The J gene is TRBJ2-5, the V gene TRBV28; TCRdb calls TRBD2, which cannot be checked without DNA. CDR1 is MDHEN and CDR2 is SYDVKM in the germline V gene. CDR3 length: 15 amino acids. CDR3 sequence reads: CASSFSGRALETQYF.

The V gene is TRBV9, the J gene TRBJ1-6; with no DNA, the TCRdb D assignment of TRBD1 cannot be verified. Per germline, CDR1 SGDLS and CDR2 YYNGEE. CDR3 length equals 15 residues. CDR3 sequence: CASSLTGADNSPLHF. Complete variable domain (other parts from reference TRBV9 and TRBJ1-6): DSGVTQTPKHLITATGQRVTLRCSPRSGDLSVYWYQQSLDQGLQFLIQYYNGEERAKGNILERFSAQQFPDLHSELNLSSLELGDSALYFCASSLTGADNSPLHFGNGTRLTVT.

The chain joins TRBV29-1 to TRBJ2-3. This CDR3 spans 14 amino acids. CDR1 and CDR2 from the germline V gene are SQVTM and ANQGSEA. CDR3 sequence: CSARPYSITDTQYF.

V gene TRBV7-2 combines with J gene TRBJ2-1; the TCRdb call, TRBD2, lacks DNA for checking. This CDR3 contains 16 residues. The V gene's germline CDR1 is SGHTA and CDR2 FQGNSA. CDR3 amino acids: CASSLVSSGTYNEQFF. Full variable domain (remainder filled in from reference TRBV7-2 and TRBJ2-1): GAGVSQSPSNKVTEKGKDVELRCDPISGHTALYWYRQSLGQGLEFLIYFQGNSAPDKSGLPSDRFSAERTGGSVSTLTIQRTQQEDSAVYLCASSLVSSGTYNEQFFGPGTRLTVL.

The chain has TRBV11-1 and TRBJ2-1. This CDR3 contains 15 residues. Germline V lookup: CDR1 SGHAT, CDR2 FQDESV (reference sequence). The CDR3 loop is CASKGEGIAYNEQFF.

This chain uses TRBV19 with TRBJ1-5; TCRdb's D call of TRBD1 is untestable without DNA. CDR1 and CDR2 (germline): LNHDA, SQIVND (reference sequence). The length of the CDR3 is 16 residues. CDR3 region: CASSMMAGAGNQPQHF.

CDR3: CASSFARNEQFF. The rearrangement links TRBV12-3 or TRBV12-4 to TRBJ2-1. The CDR3 consists of 12 residues.

This chain joins TRBV4-3 and TRBJ2-2; TCRdb's D call, TRBD1, is unchecked because there is no DNA. The CDR3 length is 16 residues. Germline CDR1 and CDR2: LGHNA and YSLEER. The CDR3 sequence is CASSPGRTGYTGELFF.

This chain connects TRBV6-2 or TRBV6-3 to TRBJ1-1; TCRdb gives TRBD1 as the D gene, but with no DNA this cannot be confirmed. This CDR3 has 12 amino acids. Germline CDR1 reads MNHEY; CDR2 reads SVGEGT. This chain's CDR3 is CASSYPGIEAFF.

The chain combines TRBV10-3 with TRBJ1-4. The CDR3 extends over 13 amino acids. Germline V gives CDR1 ENHRY, CDR2 SYGVKD. The CDR3 loop reads CAISDWVDEKLFF.

V and J are TRBV9 and TRBJ2-2; the TCRdb D gene call, TRBD1, has no DNA to confirm it. CDR3 length: 18 residues. CDR1 and CDR2 (germline): SGDLS, YYNGEE. The CDR3 sequence is CASSPHLSGRGGDGELFF. Full variable domain (remainder filled in from reference TRBV9 and TRBJ2-2): DSGVTQTPKHLITATGQRVTLRCSPRSGDLSVYWYQQSLDQGLQFLIQYYNGEERAKGNILERFSAQQFPDLHSELNLSSLELGDSALYFCASSPHLSGRGGDGELFFGEGSRLTVL.

The chain combines TRBV5-1 with TRBJ2-1; TCRdb calls TRBD1, which cannot be checked without DNA. Germline CDR1 SGHRS, CDR2 YFSETQ. This CDR3 has 16 residues. This chain's CDR3 is CASRSAGTGGPDEQFF.

The chain is built from TRBV5-1 and TRBJ1-2; TCRdb reports TRBD1, a call that lacks DNA to check it against. Germline values: CDR1 SGHRS, CDR2 YFSETQ. The CDR3 has 14 amino acids. This chain's CDR3 is CASSLGQVNYGYTF.